Listed here are 32 T cell receptor beta chains from one sample, sequenced in a study of tumor-infiltrating lymphocytes in localized non-small cell lung cancer. Repertoires were generated with immunoSEQ multiplex PCR, while TCRdb's copy carries only in-frame clones and drops some. The table shows 10,000 to 12,000 clones, with just over 85% occurring only once. The sequenced material came from uninvolved lung tissue not adjacent to the tumor. These receptors came from a human donor with non-small cell lung cancer.

This clone was counted a single time. The chain couples TRBV4-3 to TRBJ2-7, with a tentative D call TRBD1 (5 bases). CDR3 length: 13 residues. CDR1 is LGHNA, CDR2 YSLEER, per germline. V lost 4 bases and J 4 bases, leaving 11 bases between the germline ends. The CDR3 DNA reads TGCGCCAGCAGCCGAGGCGCAGGGTACGAGCAGTACTTC. Translating gives CASSRGAGYEQYF.

This clone ranks as medium-sized. This chain links TRBV15 with TRBJ1-6; possibly TRBD1 for D (5 bases). Germline loops: CDR1 LNHNV, CDR2 YYDKDF (reference sequence). The CDR3 sequence is 15 residues long. The V end was cut by 3 bases, the J end by 14 bases, with 20 bases between. CDR3 protein: CATSRTPDITGTLHF. CDR3 coding DNA: TGTGCCACCAGCAGGACACCGGACATTACGGGGACCCTCCACTTT.

This CDR3 reads CASSPRTGRAGETQYF. DNA of the CDR3: TGTGCCAGCAGCCCCCGGACAGGGCGCGCGGGTGAGACCCAGTACTTC. This chain joins TRBV11-1 and TRBJ2-5; 8 bases align to TRBD1. The CDR3 has 16 amino acids. J was trimmed by 5 bases and V by 5 bases; bases with no gene match: 13. The germline V gene encodes CDR1 SGHAT and CDR2 FQDESV (reference sequence).

The chain uses TRBV30 and TRBJ2-1; 8 bases are a match to TRBD2. The V and J ends lost 2 bases and 10 bases, in that order; junction bases with no gene match: 4. Per the germline V gene, CDR1 is GTSNPN and CDR2 is SVGIG (reference sequence). The CDR3 consists of 12 residues. The CDR3 sequence: CAWSLAGKEQFF. DNA of the CDR3: TGTGCCTGGAGTTTAGCGGGGAAGGAGCAGTTCTTC.

The J gene is TRBJ2-2, the V gene TRBV11-1; 12 bases match TRBD2. CDR1 is SGHAT, CDR2 FQDESV, per germline (reference sequence). The CDR3 has 16 residues. The V segment lost 5 bases and the J segment 6 bases; nucleotides outside the gene matches: 7. The CDR3 here is CASSSPSGGAPGELFF. Written as DNA, the CDR3 is TGTGCCAGCAGCAGTCCTAGCGGGGGGGCCCCCGGGGAGCTGTTTTTT.

The chain couples TRBV7-2 to TRBJ1-2; D unresolved. CDR1 SGHTA and CDR2 FQGNSA come from the germline V gene. V was clipped by 2 bases and J by 4 bases, with 5 bases between them. The length of the CDR3 is 12 residues. This chain's CDR3 is CASSLLGYGYTF. The CDR3, as DNA: TGTGCCAGCAGCTTATTAGGCTATGGCTACACCTTC.

The chain carries TRBV4-2 and TRBJ1-2; D uncertain. V shed 0 bases and J shed 5 bases, with 13 bases lying between them. The CDR3 extends over 15 amino acids. The germline V gene encodes CDR1 LGHNA and CDR2 YNFKEQ. CDR3 nucleotides: TGTGCCAGCAGCCAAGAAGGTACGGGTTTGTATGGCTACACCTTC. Encoded protein: CASSQEGTGLYGYTF.

CDR3 nucleotide sequence: TGTGCCAGCAGCTTGGGACAGAACTATGGCTACACCTTC. This encodes CASSLGQNYGYTF. The rearrangement uses TRBV5-5 and TRBJ1-2; weak D call: TRBD1 (5 bases). The CDR3 is 13 amino acids. The germline CDR1 and CDR2 sequences are SGHKS and YYEKEE (reference sequence). V lost 0 bases, J lost 2 bases, and 5 bases lay in between. Based on the CDR3 plus reference TRBV5-5 and TRBJ1-2, the full variable domain is DAGVTQSPTHLIKTRGQQVTLRCSPISGHKSVSWYQQVLGQGPQFIFQYYEKEERGRGNFPDRFSARQFPNYSSELNVNALLLGDSALYLCASSLGQNYGYTFGSGTRLTVV.

The chain is built from TRBV5-1 and TRBJ1-1; no firm D call. V dropped 1 base and J dropped 0 bases, with 7 bases sitting between them. The CDR3 is 14 residues long. Germline assignment: CDR1 SGHRS and CDR2 YFSETQ. The CDR3 DNA follows: TGCGCCAGCAGCTTGCTGGGGATGAACACTGAAGCTTTCTTT. As protein: CASSLLGMNTEAFF.

This chain links TRBV2 with TRBJ1-5; 7 nucleotides agree with TRBD1. Germline V CDR1 and CDR2: SNHLY, FYNNEI. The CDR3 spans 15 residues. The junction had 9 bases not matched to a gene; V was cut back by 5 bases and J by 5 bases. The CDR3 DNA follows: TGTGCCAGCAGTCCGAGGAGGACAGGCGATCAGCCCCAGCATTTT. Its translation: CASSPRRTGDQPQHF.

The chain couples TRBV5-5 to TRBJ2-2; 8 bases agree with TRBD2. J gave up 0 bases and V 1 base, and 5 bases lay outside the gene matches. There are 17 residues in the CDR3. CDR1 is SGHKS, CDR2 YYEKEE, per germline (reference sequence). The CDR3 nucleotides are TGTGCCAGCAGCTTGCAGAGCGGGGGCCCGAACACCGGGGAGCTGTTTTTT. Its protein product is CASSLQSGGPNTGELFF. The full variable domain, in which reference TRBV5-5 and TRBJ2-2 provide the parts outside the CDR3, is DAGVTQSPTHLIKTRGQQVTLRCSPISGHKSVSWYQQVLGQGPQFIFQYYEKEERGRGNFPDRFSARQFPNYSSELNVNALLLGDSALYLCASSLQSGGPNTGELFFGEGSRLTVL.

V usage is TRBV6-6 and J usage is TRBJ2-5; no firm D call. This CDR3 region has 15 residues. V lost 2 bases to trimming and J lost 2 bases, with 12 bases between them. From germline, CDR1 is MNHNY and CDR2 SVGAGI (reference sequence). CDR3 nucleotide sequence: TGTGCCAGCAGTTACCGGCAGCTCGATCAAGAGACCCAGTACTTC. Translation: CASSYRQLDQETQYF.

The genes are TRBV7-2 and TRBJ2-1; D might be TRBD2 (6 bases). In germline, CDR1 is SGHTA, CDR2 FQGNSA. The CDR3 runs to 13 residues. V lost 3 bases, J lost 5 bases, and 8 bases lay in between. The CDR3 DNA reads as TGTGCCAGCAGCTTGGGACTCAACAATGAGCAGTTCTTC. This encodes CASSLGLNNEQFF. Full variable domain (remainder filled in from reference TRBV7-2 and TRBJ2-1): GAGVSQSPSNKVTEKGKDVELRCDPISGHTALYWYRQSLGQGLEFLIYFQGNSAPDKSGLPSDRFSAERTGGSVSTLTIQRTQQEDSAVYLCASSLGLNNEQFFGPGTRLTVL.

V and J are TRBV5-1 and TRBJ2-1; TRBD2 matches 7 bases. The germline gives CDR1 SGHRS, CDR2 YFSETQ. V lost 3 bases and J lost 4; bases outside the gene matches: 7. This CDR3 contains 15 residues. The CDR3: CASSSTSSKYNEQFF. CDR3 sequence (DNA): TGCGCCAGCAGCTCGACTAGCAGTAAGTACAATGAGCAGTTCTTC. The whole variable domain, remainder taken from reference TRBV5-1 and TRBJ2-1, is KAGVTQTPRYLIKTRGQQVTLSCSPISGHRSVSWYQQTPGQGLQFLFEYFSETQRNKGNFPGRFSGRQFSNSRSEMNVSTLELGDSALYLCASSSTSSKYNEQFFGPGTRLTVL.

V and J are TRBV29-1 and TRBJ1-1; weak D call: TRBD1 (5 bases). CDR3 length: 12 amino acids. With 3 bases removed from V and 6 bases from J, the gap between germline ends came to 11 bases. CDR1 is SQVTM, CDR2 ANQGSEA, per germline. As DNA, the CDR3 is TGCAGCGTTGAGTGGGGGGGGGCTGAAGCTTTCTTT. Translating gives CSVEWGGAEAFF.

The chain uses TRBV5-1 and TRBJ2-2; 7 bases map to TRBD2. CDR3 length: 14 residues. Germline CDR1 SGHRS, CDR2 YFSETQ. V trimming: 1 base; J trimming: 6 bases; junction bases outside the gene matches: 3. The CDR3 reads CASSLRLAAGELFF. Here the CDR3 DNA reads TGCGCCAGCAGCTTGAGACTAGCAGCCGGGGAGCTGTTTTTT.

In the case of this clone: The junction differs from germline at one of its ends, possibly a read error. The chain joins TRBV10-2 to TRBJ1-2, with D unresolved. In germline, CDR1 is WSHSY, CDR2 SAAADI. The CDR3 loop spans 14 amino acids. CDR3 in DNA: TGCGCCAGCAATGAGATTGGGAGGGTTAATGGCTACACCTTC. Its protein is CASNEIGRVNGYTF.

The V call is TRBV5-1, the J call TRBJ2-7; 7 positions agree with TRBD1. This CDR3 has 16 amino acids. CDR1 and CDR2 (germline): SGHRS, YFSETQ. Trimming took 3 bases from V and 5 from J; bases not matched to a gene: 14. For the CDR3, the DNA is TGCGCCAGCAGCTGGCGTGGGTCGCAGGGGGTCAACGAGCAGTACTTC. Its translation: CASSWRGSQGVNEQYF.

The chain has TRBV27 and TRBJ1-5; D is perhaps TRBD1 (5 bases). CDR1 and CDR2 (germline): MNHEY, SMNVEV (reference sequence). V shed 5 bases and J shed 2 bases, with 16 bases lying between them. The CDR3 totals 16 residues. The CDR3 DNA reads as TGTGCCAGCAGTCCTCAGGGCGGTCGGGGCAATCAGCCCCAGCATTTT. It codes for CASSPQGGRGNQPQHF.

In this sample, this clone turned up once. The chain employs TRBV5-1 and TRBJ1-2; 9 bases agree with TRBD1. CDR1 is SGHRS and CDR2 is YFSETQ in the germline V gene. The CDR3 extends over 17 amino acids. The trim removed 0 bases at V and 8 bases at J, leaving 14 bases unmatched. The CDR3 protein is CASSLGYGGTGREGYTF. CDR3 nucleotides: TGCGCCAGCAGCTTGGGCTACGGGGGGACAGGGAGAGAAGGCTACACCTTC.

This clone was found once. This chain joins TRBV4-1 and TRBJ1-2, with D hard to call. CDR3 size: 18 residues. With 2 bases removed from V and 8 bases from J, the gap between germline ends came to 27 bases. The germline CDR1 and CDR2 sequences are MGHRA and YSYEKL. CDR3: CASSQPNDPPNVVRGYTF. The CDR3 DNA follows: TGCGCCAGCAGCCAACCGAACGACCCGCCGAATGTAGTGAGGGGCTACACCTTC.

This chain links TRBV7-2 with TRBJ1-2; D is uncertain. With 1 base removed from V and 0 bases from J, the gap between germline ends came to 9 bases. This CDR3 is built from 15 residues. The germline V gene has CDR1 SGHTA and CDR2 FQGNSA. In DNA, the CDR3 is TGTGCCAGCAGCTTAGGGGGTCGAGCTAACTATGGCTACACCTTC. As protein: CASSLGGRANYGYTF.

The genes are TRBV11-2 and TRBJ2-7; 7 nucleotides agree with TRBD1. The CDR3 consists of 14 residues. After removal of 4 bases from V and 0 bases from J, the junction contained 3 bases not matched to a gene. CDR1 is SGHAT and CDR2 is FQNNGV in the germline V gene. DNA of the CDR3: TGTGCCAGCAGCTGGGACAGCACCTCCTACGAGCAGTACTTC. This sequence encodes CASSWDSTSYEQYF.

This chain links TRBV11-2 with TRBJ2-7; 8 positions match TRBD1. CDR1 and CDR2 (germline): SGHAT, FQNNGV. The CDR3 extends over 12 amino acids. Trimming cost V 9 bases and J 6 bases; bases outside gene matches: 7. Written as DNA, the CDR3 is TGTGCCAGTGAGACAGGGGAGGTCGAGCAGTACTTC. It encodes CASETGEVEQYF.

Written as DNA, the CDR3 is TGTGCCAGCAGCCATGGCACCCAGAACACTGAAGCTTTCTTT. Translation: CASSHGTQNTEAFF. The rearrangement links TRBV14 to TRBJ1-1; the D is unclear. The CDR3 is 14 amino acids. Germline V gene lookup returns CDR1 SGHDN and CDR2 FVKESK. V lost 3 bases and J 1 base, leaving 9 bases between the germline ends.

V is TRBV28 and J is TRBJ1-5; D is undetermined. The germline V and J ends were trimmed by 2 bases and 3 bases, with 17 bases remaining between them. This CDR3 region has 17 residues. Germline assignment: CDR1 MDHEN and CDR2 SYDVKM. CDR3: CASSLVKVTSPNQPQHF. The CDR3 bases are TGTGCCAGCAGTTTAGTAAAGGTTACATCCCCCAATCAGCCCCAGCATTTT.

This chain joins TRBV30 and TRBJ2-2; 7 nucleotides align to TRBD1. The CDR3 consists of 15 residues. V lost 1 base, J lost 2 bases, and 4 bases stayed unmatched. Germline-derived CDR1 and CDR2 are GTSNPN and SVGIG (reference sequence). The CDR3 is CAWSGGTVNTGELFF. CDR3 bases: TGTGCCTGGAGTGGGGGGACAGTCAACACCGGGGAGCTGTTTTTT.

This sequence joins TRBV5-1 and TRBJ1-2, with D possibly matching TRBD1 (6 bases). The CDR3 loop spans 16 amino acids. Trimming stripped 0 bases from V and 1 base from J, with 13 bases between. The germline V gene has CDR1 SGHRS and CDR2 YFSETQ. The CDR3 region has the DNA TGCGCCAGCAGCTTGGGGGGGCCGGGAAATAACTATGGCTACACCTTC. This gives the protein CASSLGGPGNNYGYTF. Looking up the rest from reference TRBV5-1 and TRBJ1-2 gives the full variable domain: KAGVTQTPRYLIKTRGQQVTLSCSPISGHRSVSWYQQTPGQGLQFLFEYFSETQRNKGNFPGRFSGRQFSNSRSEMNVSTLELGDSALYLCASSLGGPGNNYGYTFGSGTRLTVV.

This chain connects TRBV5-6 to TRBJ1-1, with a tentative D call TRBD1 (6 bases). Trimming took off 0 bases at V and 3 bases at J, with 15 bases between the two ends. Germline CDR1 and CDR2: SGHDT and YYEEEE. This CDR3 has 16 residues. This chain's CDR3 is CASSLEQGRIYTEAFF. The CDR3 DNA is TGTGCCAGCAGCTTGGAACAGGGTCGGATCTACACTGAAGCTTTCTTT.

CDR3 sequence: CASSSGSANYGYTF. The CDR3 DNA is TGTGCCAGCAGCTCAGGGTCGGCTAACTATGGCTACACCTTC. V and J are TRBV28 and TRBJ1-2; D is perhaps TRBD1 (5 bases). There are 14 residues in the CDR3. V lost 6 bases and J 0 bases, leaving 11 bases between the germline ends. CDR1 is MDHEN, CDR2 SYDVKM, per germline.

This chain links TRBV19 with TRBJ1-2; the D gene is possibly TRBD1 (6 bases). CDR3 length equals 15 residues. Germline lookup yields CDR1 LNHDA and CDR2 SQIVND (reference sequence). The V gene lost 5 bases and the J gene lost 2 bases, with 15 bases spanning the gap. The CDR3: CASSQGPGLNYGYTF. The CDR3 DNA is TGTGCCAGTAGTCAGGGGCCCGGCTTGAACTATGGCTACACCTTC.

This chain links TRBV6-6 with TRBJ2-7; maybe TRBD2 (6 bases). From germline, CDR1 is MNHNY and CDR2 SVGAGI (reference sequence). The CDR3 has 16 residues. V lost 0 bases to trimming and J lost 3 bases, with 15 bases between them. In DNA form, the CDR3 reads TGTGCCAGCAGTTACTCGAGTTTGGGACTCTTCTACGAGCAGTACTTC. It is translated as CASSYSSLGLFYEQYF.